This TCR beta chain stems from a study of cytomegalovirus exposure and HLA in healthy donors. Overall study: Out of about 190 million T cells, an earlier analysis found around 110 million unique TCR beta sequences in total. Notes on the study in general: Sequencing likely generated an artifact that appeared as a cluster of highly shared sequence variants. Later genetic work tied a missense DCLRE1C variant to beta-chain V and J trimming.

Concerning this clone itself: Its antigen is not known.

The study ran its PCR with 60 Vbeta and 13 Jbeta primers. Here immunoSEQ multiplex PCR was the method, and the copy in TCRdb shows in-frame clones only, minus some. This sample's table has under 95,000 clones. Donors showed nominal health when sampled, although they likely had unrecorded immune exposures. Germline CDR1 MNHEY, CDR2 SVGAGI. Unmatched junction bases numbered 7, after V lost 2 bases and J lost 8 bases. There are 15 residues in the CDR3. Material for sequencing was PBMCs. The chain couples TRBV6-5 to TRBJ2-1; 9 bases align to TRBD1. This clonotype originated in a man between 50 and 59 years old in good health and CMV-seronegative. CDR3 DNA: TGTGCCAGCAGTTACCGGAGACAGGGGGTGCATGAGCAGTTCTTC. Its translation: CASSYRRQGVHEQFF.